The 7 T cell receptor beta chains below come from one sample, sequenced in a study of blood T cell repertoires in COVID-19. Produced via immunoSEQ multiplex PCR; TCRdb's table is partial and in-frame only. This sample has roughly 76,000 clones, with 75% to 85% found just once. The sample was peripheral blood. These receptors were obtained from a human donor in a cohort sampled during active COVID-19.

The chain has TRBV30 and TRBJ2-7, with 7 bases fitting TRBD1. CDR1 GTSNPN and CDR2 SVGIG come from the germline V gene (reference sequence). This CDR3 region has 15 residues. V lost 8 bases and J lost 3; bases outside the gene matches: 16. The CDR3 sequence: CAGTQGTGYHYEQYF. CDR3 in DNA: TGTGCCGGAACACAGGGGACGGGGTACCACTACGAGCAGTACTTC.

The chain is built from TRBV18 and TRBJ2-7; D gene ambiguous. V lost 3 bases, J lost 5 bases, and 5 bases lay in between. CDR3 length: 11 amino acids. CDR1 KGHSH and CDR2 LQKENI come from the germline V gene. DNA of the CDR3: TGTGCCAGCTCACCGGGCCACGAGCAGTACTTC. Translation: CASSPGHEQYF.

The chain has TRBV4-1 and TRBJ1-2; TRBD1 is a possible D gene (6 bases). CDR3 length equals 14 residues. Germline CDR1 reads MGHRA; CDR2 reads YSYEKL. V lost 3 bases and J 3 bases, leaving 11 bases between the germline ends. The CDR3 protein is CASSHGRGDYGYTF. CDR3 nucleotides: TGCGCCAGCAGCCATGGCAGGGGTGACTATGGCTACACCTTC.

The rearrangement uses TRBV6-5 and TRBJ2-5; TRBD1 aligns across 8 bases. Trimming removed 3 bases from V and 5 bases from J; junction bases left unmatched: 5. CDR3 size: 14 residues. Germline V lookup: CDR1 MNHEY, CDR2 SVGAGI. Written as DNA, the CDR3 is TGTGCCAGCAGTTATGGGAGACAGGGGGAGACCCAGTACTTC. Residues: CASSYGRQGETQYF.

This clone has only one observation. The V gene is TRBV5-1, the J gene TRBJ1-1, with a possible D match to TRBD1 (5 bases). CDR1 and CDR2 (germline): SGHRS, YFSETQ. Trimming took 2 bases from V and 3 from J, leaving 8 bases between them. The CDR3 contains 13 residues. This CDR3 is CASSFDSDTEAFF. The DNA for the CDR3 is TGCGCCAGCAGCTTCGACAGCGACACTGAAGCTTTCTTT.

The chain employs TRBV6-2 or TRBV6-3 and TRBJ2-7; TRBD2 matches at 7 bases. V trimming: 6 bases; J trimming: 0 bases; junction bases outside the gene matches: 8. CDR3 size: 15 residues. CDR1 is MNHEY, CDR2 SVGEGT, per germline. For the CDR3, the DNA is TGTGCCAGCAGCCCGCGGGACTATAACTCCTACGAGCAGTACTTC. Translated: CASSPRDYNSYEQYF.

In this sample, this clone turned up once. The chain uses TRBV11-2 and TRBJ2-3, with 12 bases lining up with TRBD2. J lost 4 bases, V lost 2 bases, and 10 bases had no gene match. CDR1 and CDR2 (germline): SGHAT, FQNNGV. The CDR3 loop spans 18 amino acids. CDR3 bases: TGTGCCAGCAGCTTATCTCTACCGGGACTAGCGGGCCCAGATACGCAGTATTTT. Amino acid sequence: CASSLSLPGLAGPDTQYF. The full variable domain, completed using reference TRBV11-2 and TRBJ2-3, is EAGVAQSPRYKIIEKRQSVAFWCNPISGHATLYWYQQILGQGPKLLIQFQNNGVVDDSQLPKDRFSAERLKGVDSTLKIQPAKLEDSAVYLCASSLSLPGLAGPDTQYFGPGTRLTVL.